What follows are 4 T cell receptor beta chains derived from one specimen sequenced in a study of T cell responses to AZD1222 COVID-19 vaccine. Sequencing was performed with immunoSEQ multiplex PCR; in TCRdb, only in-frame clones are kept and a portion is missing. The sample lists some 160,000 clones, around nine tenths occurring once. Specimen: peripheral blood, collected 28 days after the second AZD1222 dose. These TCRs come from an adult who received the AZD1222 COVID-19 vaccine.

This sequence joins TRBV7-2 and TRBJ1-5, with 7 bases fitting TRBD1. V was pared by 2 bases and J by 6 bases, with 4 bases of the junction left unmatched. The CDR3 covers 14 residues. Germline CDR1 is SGHTA and CDR2 is FQGNSA. The DNA for the CDR3 is TGTGCCAGCAGCTTATCGAGGGGGCCTCAGCCCCAGCATTTT. Its protein is CASSLSRGPQPQHF.

In DNA form, the CDR3 reads TGTGCCAGCGGGGATGAGCAGTTCTTC. Translated, it gives CASGDEQFF. The rearrangement joins TRBV2 to TRBJ2-1; D unclear. Looked up from germline, CDR1 is SNHLY and CDR2 is FYNNEI. Trimming removed 8 bases from V and 8 bases from J, with 4 bases in between. The CDR3 covers 9 residues.

The rearrangement links TRBV6-8 to TRBJ1-2; 8 bases match TRBD1. V lost 2 bases, J lost 4 bases, and 12 bases stayed unmatched. The CDR3 contains 17 residues. CDR1 and CDR2 (germline): MNHGY, SAAAGT. The CDR3 bases are TGTGCCAGCAGTTACGAATCCCAGGGGGCGCGGGTCTATGGCTACACCTTC. Its protein product is CASSYESQGARVYGYTF.

The chain has TRBV27 and TRBJ1-1; 9 positions agree with TRBD1. Trimming removed 5 bases from V and 5 bases from J; junction bases left unmatched: 9. The CDR3 contains 15 residues. CDR1 and CDR2 from the germline V gene are MNHEY and SMNVEV (reference sequence). CDR3: CASSLTGTGRTEAFF. The CDR3, as DNA: TGTGCCAGCAGTCTGACCGGGACAGGGAGAACTGAAGCTTTCTTT.